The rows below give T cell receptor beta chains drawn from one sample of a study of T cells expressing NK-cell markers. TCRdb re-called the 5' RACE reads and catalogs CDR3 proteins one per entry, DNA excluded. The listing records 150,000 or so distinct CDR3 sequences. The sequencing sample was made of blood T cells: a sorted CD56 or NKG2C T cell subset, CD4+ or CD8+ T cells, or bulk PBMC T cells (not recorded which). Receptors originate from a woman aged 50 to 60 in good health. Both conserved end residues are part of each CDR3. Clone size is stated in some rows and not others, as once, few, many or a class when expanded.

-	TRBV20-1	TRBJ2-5	CSAVPTLQGGRETQYF
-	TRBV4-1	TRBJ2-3	CASSQDGTGHPYTDTQYF
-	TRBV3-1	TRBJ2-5	CASSQATSSEETQYF
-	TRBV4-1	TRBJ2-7	CASSQDRGLYEQYF
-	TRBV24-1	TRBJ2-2	CATSDYSPTAPFNTGELFF
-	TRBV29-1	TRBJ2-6	CSVESEGVMGTSGANVLTF
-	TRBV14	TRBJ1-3	CASSLHRVASVNTIYF
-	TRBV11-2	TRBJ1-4	CASSLEGQEGEKLFF
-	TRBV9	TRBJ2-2	CASSVEASSGNPGELFF
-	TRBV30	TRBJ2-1	CAWSVSRRGSYNEQFF
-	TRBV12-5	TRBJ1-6	CASGFLGRDSPLHF
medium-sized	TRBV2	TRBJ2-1	CASSSGGEQFF
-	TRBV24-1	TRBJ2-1	CATSDFGTSGDNEQFF
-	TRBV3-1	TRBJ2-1	CASSQADGSANEQFF
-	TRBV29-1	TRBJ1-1	CSVTGPNTEAFF
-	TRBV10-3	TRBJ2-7	CAISEASVGYEQYF
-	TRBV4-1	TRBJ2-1	CASSQVTGTPSSYNEQFF
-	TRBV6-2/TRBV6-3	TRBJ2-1	CASEDRLADEQFF
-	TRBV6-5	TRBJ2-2	CASRTGETGELFF
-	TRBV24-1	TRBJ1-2	CATSTGQGNGYTF
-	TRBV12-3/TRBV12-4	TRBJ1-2	CASSLKALRRDGYTF
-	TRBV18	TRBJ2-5	CASSPPGRETQYF
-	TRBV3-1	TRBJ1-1	CASSQDILGGDAAEAFF
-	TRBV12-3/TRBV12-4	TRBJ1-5	CASSLGTGNQPQHF
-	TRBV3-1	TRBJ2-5	CASSLGLAGEETQYF
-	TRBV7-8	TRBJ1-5	CASSLGGQGGQPQHF
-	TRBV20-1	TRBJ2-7	CSARDLAGAFSYEQYF
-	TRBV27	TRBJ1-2	CASSLDRRGYTF
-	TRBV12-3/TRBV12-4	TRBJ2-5	CASSLARQYDETQYF
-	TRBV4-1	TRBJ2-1	CASSHRGQQFF
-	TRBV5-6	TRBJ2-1	CASNDRGYNEQFF
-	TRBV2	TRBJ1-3	CASSSGQGNRNTIYF
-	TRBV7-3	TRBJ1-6	CASSLVSSPLHF
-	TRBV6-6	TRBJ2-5	CASSPLGYQETQYF
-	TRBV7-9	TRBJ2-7	CASSALQGGSYEQYF
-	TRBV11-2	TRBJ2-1	CASSLDWGMELNEQFF
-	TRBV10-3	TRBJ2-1	CAISGGPAYNEQFF
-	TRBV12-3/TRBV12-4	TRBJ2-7	CASLSSSYEQYF
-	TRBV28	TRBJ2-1	CASSLRAEPYNEQFF
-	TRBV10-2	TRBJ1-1	CASSELARDTEAFF
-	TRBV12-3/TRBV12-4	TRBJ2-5	CASSSRTVNLQETQYF
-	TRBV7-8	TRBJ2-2	CASSPGLAVNTGELFF
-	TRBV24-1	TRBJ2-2	CATRAPNTGELFF
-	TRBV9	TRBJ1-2	CASSGRQGSRGYTF
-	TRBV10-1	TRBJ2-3	CASSEDSNTQYF
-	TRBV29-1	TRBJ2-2	CSVVSAGTNTGELFF
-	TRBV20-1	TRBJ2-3	CSARDTSRAVALTHTQYF
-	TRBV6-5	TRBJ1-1	CASIPTGVNTEAFF
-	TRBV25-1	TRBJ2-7	CASSDEGWDYEQYF
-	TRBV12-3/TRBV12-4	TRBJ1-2	CASSNPTRGLYGYTF
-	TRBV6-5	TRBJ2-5	CASSYYGNQETQYF
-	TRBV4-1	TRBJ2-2	CASSQVVGGTGELFF
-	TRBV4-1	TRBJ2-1	CASSQVAGSYNEQFF
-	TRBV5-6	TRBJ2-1	CASSQGLAGGVGEQFF
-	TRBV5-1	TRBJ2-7	CASSLGYEQYF